The 9 T cell receptor beta chains below all came from one sample that was sequenced in a study of control samples from healthy donors and cancer patients. Sequencing used immunoSEQ multiplex PCR; TCRdb keeps in-frame clones, though not all of them. The sample holds roughly 150,000 clones, 80% to 90% seen once. Sequences were obtained from blood. The receptors here all came from a man between 18 and 35 years old in good health.

V is TRBV28 and J is TRBJ1-2; D ambiguous. V was trimmed by 9 bases and J by 4 bases, leaving 9 bases between them. The CDR3 loop spans 11 amino acids. CDR1 is MDHEN, CDR2 SYDVKM, per germline. The CDR3 DNA follows: TGTGCCAGTCATAGCGGCTATGGCTACACCTTC. Encoded protein: CASHSGYGYTF.

The gene calls are TRBV19 and TRBJ2-2; D is perhaps TRBD1 (6 bases). The CDR3 is made up of 16 amino acids. The V end was cut by 6 bases, the J end by 5 bases, with 19 bases between. The germline gives CDR1 LNHDA, CDR2 SQIVND (reference sequence). The CDR3 sequence is CASRPQGLVVTGELFF. CDR3 coding DNA: TGTGCCAGTAGGCCACAGGGCCTCGTTGTAACCGGGGAGCTGTTTTTT.

The chain carries TRBV2 and TRBJ1-4; 8 bases agree with TRBD1. Trimming took 6 bases from V and 0 from J; bases not matched to a gene: 12. Germline CDR1 and CDR2: SNHLY and FYNNEI. The CDR3 is 18 amino acids. The CDR3 sequence is CASRTGASWTPTNEKLFF. CDR3 DNA: TGTGCCAGCAGGACAGGGGCGAGTTGGACCCCAACTAATGAAAAACTGTTTTTT.

CDR3: CASSGEHSSYNEQFF. The CDR3 region has the DNA TGTGCCAGCAGCGGAGAACATTCCTCCTACAATGAGCAGTTCTTC. The chain recombines TRBV11-3 with TRBJ2-1; D is uncertain. Germline CDR1 reads SGHNT; CDR2 reads YENEEA. Trimming shortened V by 5 bases and J by 0 bases, and 11 bases separated the two germline ends. The CDR3 consists of 15 residues.

This clone occurred once. The rearrangement uses TRBV4-3 and TRBJ1-2; TRBD1 agrees at 7 bases. CDR3 length: 15 residues. Germline CDR1 reads LGHNA; CDR2 reads YSLEER. The V segment lost 4 bases and the J segment 7 bases; nucleotides outside the gene matches: 12. In DNA, the CDR3 is TGCGCCAGCAGCCCAAGGGGGCAGGGGTATGCTGGCTACACCTTC. Its translation: CASSPRGQGYAGYTF.

V and J are TRBV27 and TRBJ2-1; 9 nucleotides align to TRBD2. V was pared by 5 bases and J by 15 bases, with 5 bases of the junction left unmatched. CDR1 is MNHEY and CDR2 is SMNVEV in the germline V gene (reference sequence). This CDR3 spans 11 amino acids. CDR3 coding DNA: TGTGCCAGCAGTCTAGCGGGGTTCCGGTTCTTC. Protein: CASSLAGFRFF.

The chain links TRBV4-2 to TRBJ2-5; weak D call: TRBD2 (6 bases). V dropped 0 bases and J dropped 5 bases, with 10 bases sitting between them. CDR3 length: 14 amino acids. The V gene's germline CDR1 is LGHNA and CDR2 YNFKEQ. The CDR3, as DNA: TGTGCCAGCAGCCAAGAAGGGACTGAGGAGACCCAGTACTTC. It is translated as CASSQEGTEETQYF.

This clone was seen more than once but under ten times. The chain recombines TRBV7-8 with TRBJ2-5, with D perhaps assigned TRBD1 or TRBD2 (5 bases each). V shed 4 bases and J shed 5 bases, with 23 bases lying between them. Germline V gene sequence: CDR1 SGHVS, CDR2 FQNEAQ. The CDR3 contains 17 residues. For the CDR3, the DNA is TGTGCCAGCAGCTCCCATGGTTCGACGGGGACCGCCGAGACCCAGTACTTC. Encoded protein: CASSSHGSTGTAETQYF.

As to this clone: A read error may account for a junction end that differs from germline. V usage is TRBV4-1 and J usage is TRBJ1-1; TRBD1 aligns across 12 bases. From germline, CDR1 is MGHRA and CDR2 YSYEKL. CDR3 size: 16 residues. The CDR3 nucleotides read TGCGCCAGCAGCCAGCCGGGACAGGGGGCGAACCCTGAAGCTTTCTTT. It translates to CASSQPGQGANPEAFF.